The rows below give T cell receptor beta chains drawn from one sample of a study of response to subunit inactivated influenza vaccine. Via MiXCR, TCRdb re-called the RT-PCR reads, giving one row per CDR3 protein. The table lists roughly 700,000 distinct CDR3 sequences, 15% to 19% of them singletons. The sample consisted of PBMCs from blood, taken approximately 13 days after vaccination. These receptors all stem from a man in his fifties or sixties who received an inactivated influenza vaccine. CDR3s include the opening cysteine and the closing phenylalanine or tryptophan. The D gene is left open where the match is weak. A clone size is listed for some rows: how often the clone was seen (once, few, many), or a class if it is expanded.

>TRBV6-2/TRBV6-3|many|TRBJ2-1|15|NA
TGTGCCAGCAGTAAAAGCGGGCACTCCTACAATGAGCAGTTCTTC
CASSKSGHSYNEQFF
>TRBV10-2|few|TRBJ2-5|14|TRBD2
TGCGCCAGCAGACTAGCGGGGTCCCTAGAGACCCAGTACTTC
CASRLAGSLETQYF
>TRBV12-3/TRBV12-4|NA|TRBJ2-7|12|NA
TGTGCCAGCAGTATCGGGGCTTACGAGCAGTACTTC
CASSIGAYEQYF
>TRBV12-3/TRBV12-4|NA|TRBJ2-5|15|NA
TGTGCCAGCAGTCGGATGGGGGCCTTACAAGAGGCCCAGTACTTC
CASSRMGALQEAQYF
>TRBV12-3/TRBV12-4|NA|TRBJ2-1|15|TRBD1
TGTGCCAGCAGTTTTACAGGGGTGGCCCACAATGAGCAGTTCTTC
CASSFTGVAHNEQFF
>TRBV7-6|NA|TRBJ2-7|12|TRBD2
TGTGCCAGCGGGAGGGGTTCCTACGAGCAGTACTTC
CASGRGSYEQYF
>TRBV28|few|TRBJ2-7|14|NA
TGTGCCAGCAGCTCCGGGACGGAAGCCTACGAGCAGTACTTC
CASSSGTEAYEQYF
>TRBV24-1|NA|TRBJ2-2|13|NA
TGTGCCACCAGTGGCGGAAACACCGGGGAGCTGTTTTTT
CATSGGNTGELFF
>TRBV28|many|TRBJ2-6|16|NA
TGTGCCAGCAGCCCCCTCGCCTACTCTGGGGCCAACGTCCTGACTTTC
CASSPLAYSGANVLTF
>TRBV7-8|many|TRBJ1-5|16|TRBD1
TGTGCCAGCAGCCTCACTTCTCGACAGGGGCGGTCGGCCCAGCATTTT
CASSLTSRQGRSAQHF
>TRBV12-3/TRBV12-4|few|TRBJ2-1|17|NA
TGTGCCAGCACCAGGGAACCAGCCCCCTTTTCTAACAATGAGCAGTTCTTC
CASTREPAPFSNNEQFF
>TRBV28|many|TRBJ2-1|14|NA
TGTGCCAGCCATCTGTCAGTAGCTTACAATGAGCAGTTCTTC
CASHLSVAYNEQFF
>TRBV7-9|many|TRBJ2-1|12|NA
TGTGCCAGCAGCCCGTTAGCTGATGAGCAGTTCTTC
CASSPLADEQFF
>TRBV19|NA|TRBJ1-5|11|NA
TGTGCCAGTGCACAGGGCCGGCCCCAGCATTTT
CASAQGRPQHF
>TRBV2|NA|TRBJ1-6|14|NA
TGTGCCAGCAGTCGGGAGGGGGGGCGGTCACCCCTCCACTTT
CASSREGGRSPLHF
>TRBV12-3/TRBV12-4|NA|TRBJ2-1|13|NA
TGTGCCAGCAGTTTGCCCCCCACTAGCGAGCAGTTCTTC
CASSLPPTSEQFF